These 21 T cell receptor beta chains share one sample of origin, sequenced in a study of CD8 T cells in Susac syndrome (dated by TCRdb to the late 2010s). The library came from the immunoSEQ multiplex PCR assay. RNA was extracted using the RNeasy kit, and 0.5 to 1 microgram was reverse transcribed with random hexamers. The public reads were reanalyzed by TCRdb: fastp trimming at Q25, MiXCR alignment, in-frame beta chains only. Rows are combined by CDR3 protein, so each entry shows the most common genes and DNA. The sample table holds some 100,000 distinct CDR3 sequences, of which 95% were seen once. 0.3% of the sample is in the top ten clones. The sequenced material came from CD8+ T cells from PBMCs. The receptors shown here come from a human donor with Susac syndrome.

This clonotype was picked up one time. The chain has TRBV29-1 and TRBJ2-1; 7 nucleotides agree with TRBD2. Germline values: CDR1 SQVTM, CDR2 ANQGSEA. Germline trimming cut 7 bases from V and 9 bases from J; bases unmatched to any gene: 0. This CDR3 has 9 amino acids. The CDR3 DNA sequence: TGCAGCGCGGGGGGTGAGCAGTTCTTC. It is translated as CSAGGEQFF.

This chain links TRBV6-5 with TRBJ2-7; 10 bases match TRBD2. V shed 6 bases and J 4 bases; nucleotides not matched to a gene: 3. The CDR3 runs to 13 residues. Germline V gene data show CDR1 as MNHEY and CDR2 as SVGAGI. This chain's CDR3 is CASRSSGRYEQYF. CDR3 bases: TGTGCCAGCAGGTCTAGCGGGAGATACGAGCAGTACTTC.

The CDR3 spells CASSKDHGQHSYEQYF. In nucleotides, the CDR3 is TGTGCCAGCAGCAAAGATCACGGACAGCACTCCTACGAGCAGTACTTC. This chain links TRBV21-1 with TRBJ2-7; the table's D gene call, TRBD1, was not cross checked with the DNA. TRBV21-1 is a documented pseudogene. The CDR3 length is 16 residues.

V gene TRBV7-9 combines with J gene TRBJ1-2; 7 bases agree with TRBD1. Germline V gene lookup returns CDR1 SEHNR and CDR2 FQNEAQ (reference sequence). This CDR3 region has 14 residues. The ends lost 5 bases at V and 4 bases at J; junction bases unmatched: 7. The CDR3 loop is CASSRQGFGYGYTF. In nucleotides, the CDR3 is TGTGCCAGCAGCAGACAGGGTTTCGGCTATGGCTACACCTTC.

This clonotype was found once. The chain links TRBV6-6 to TRBJ2-7, with a possible D match to TRBD2 (6 bases). This CDR3 is built from 14 residues. V lost 6 bases and J 4 bases, leaving 16 bases between the germline ends. Germline V gives CDR1 MNHNY, CDR2 SVGAGI (reference sequence). The CDR3 DNA is TGTGCCAGCAGCCCTTCCGGGAGAGAATACGAGCAGTACTTC. The encoded protein is CASSPSGREYEQYF.

J is TRBJ1-5 and V is TRBV4-1; TRBD1 might be the D (5 bases). The CDR3 sequence is 13 residues long. The germline gives CDR1 MGHRA, CDR2 YSYEKL. The ends were cut back, 4 bases at V and 14 bases at J, with 18 bases in the middle. The CDR3 loop reads CASSPSGGQVKHF. The CDR3 nucleotides are TGCGCCAGCAGCCCATCCGGGGGTCAGGTTAAGCATTTT.

The V and J genes are TRBV20-1 and TRBJ2-2; D is uncertain. The CDR3 sequence is 14 residues long. Germline V gives CDR1 DFQATT, CDR2 SNEGSKA (reference sequence). V was cut by 3 bases and J by 4 bases, with 12 bases left in between. CDR3 sequence reads: CSASDHPSTGELFF. CDR3 coding DNA: TGCAGTGCTAGTGATCATCCGAGCACCGGGGAGCTGTTTTTT.

This rearrangement joins TRBV9 to TRBJ2-1; D remains unclear. The CDR3 covers 14 residues. Germline CDR1 reads SGDLS; CDR2 reads YYNGEE. The ends were cut back, 3 bases at V and 8 bases at J, with 15 bases in the middle. The CDR3 loop is CASSEKGDGYEQFF. The CDR3 bases are TGTGCCAGCAGCGAAAAAGGAGACGGGTATGAGCAGTTCTTC. The complete variable domain, with remaining parts taken from reference TRBV9 and TRBJ2-1, reads DSGVTQTPKHLITATGQRVTLRCSPRSGDLSVYWYQQSLDQGLQFLIQYYNGEERAKGNILERFSAQQFPDLHSELNLSSLELGDSALYFCASSEKGDGYEQFFGPGTRLTVL.

The chain recombines TRBV3-1 with TRBJ2-5, with TRBD1 matching 9 bases. This CDR3 has 17 amino acids. The V segment lost 4 bases and the J segment 5 bases; nucleotides outside the gene matches: 14. In germline, CDR1 is LGHDT, CDR2 YNNKEL (reference sequence). The CDR3 here is CASSPISGQGSRETQYF. CDR3 bases: TGTGCCAGCAGCCCCATTTCGGGACAGGGCTCTCGGGAGACCCAGTACTTC.

The CDR3 region has the DNA TGTGCCAGCAGCTACACGCCCGGGGAGCTGTTTTTT. Residues: CASSYTPGELFF. V gene TRBV12-3 or TRBV12-4 combines with J gene TRBJ2-2; no reliable D call. V was trimmed by 6 bases and J by 6 bases, leaving 8 bases between them. The CDR3 runs to 12 residues.

J is TRBJ2-4 and V is TRBV7-9; no clear D. Between the trimmed V and J ends, which lost 1 base and 0 bases, there was a span of 13 bases. Germline assignment: CDR1 SEHNR and CDR2 FQNEAQ (reference sequence). This CDR3 is built from 17 residues. The CDR3 bases are TGTGCCAGCAGCTTAGAATCGGCTCACTTAGCCAAAAACATTCAGTACTTC. It is translated as CASSLESAHLAKNIQYF.

The rearrangement joins TRBV18 to TRBJ1-1; D is uncertain. The V end was cut by 3 bases, the J end by 1 base, with 6 bases between. The length of the CDR3 is 13 residues. Germline CDR1 reads KGHSH; CDR2 reads LQKENI. This CDR3 reads CASSPSQNTEAFF. The DNA of the CDR3 is TGTGCCAGCTCACCGTCACAGAACACTGAAGCTTTCTTT.

V gene TRBV4-1 combines with J gene TRBJ1-2; tentative D call: TRBD1 (5 bases). The CDR3 runs 17 residues. V was cut by 0 bases and J by 7 bases, with 21 bases left in between. Germline V gives CDR1 MGHRA, CDR2 YSYEKL. In DNA form, the CDR3 reads TGCGCCAGCAGCCAAGATGGGGGGACTGCCGTGGCCTCTGGCTACACCTTC. Protein sequence: CASSQDGGTAVASGYTF.

This chain connects TRBV4-1 to TRBJ2-3; the match to TRBD2 covers 7 bases. V trimming: 3 bases; J trimming: 4 bases; junction bases outside the gene matches: 4. The CDR3 totals 14 residues. CDR1 and CDR2 (germline): MGHRA, YSYEKL. In DNA form, the CDR3 reads TGCGCCAGCAGCCAGAGGGCGGGGGCAGATACGCAGTATTTT. Its translation: CASSQRAGADTQYF.

The chain has TRBV27 and TRBJ2-7; D not resolved. The V and J ends lost 4 bases and 4 bases respectively, with 11 bases between them. Germline lookup yields CDR1 MNHEY and CDR2 SMNVEV (reference sequence). This CDR3 is 13 amino acids long. In DNA form, the CDR3 reads TGTGCCAGCAGTTCTAACCCCCTGTACGAGCAGTACTTC. This encodes CASSSNPLYEQYF.

This sequence joins TRBV5-1 and TRBJ2-3, with a possible D match to TRBD1 (6 bases). Looked up from germline, CDR1 is SGHRS and CDR2 is YFSETQ. The CDR3 contains 15 residues. V dropped 6 bases and J dropped 0 bases, with 14 bases sitting between them. In nucleotides, the CDR3 is TGCGCCAGCATTCCTGGGGGCCCTAGCACAGATACGCAGTATTTT. Amino acids: CASIPGGPSTDTQYF.

Concerning this clonotype itself: At one end, the junction sequence differs from germline, possibly due to a read error. The J gene is TRBJ1-1, the V gene TRBV28, with 7 nucleotides matching TRBD1. Germline V gene data show CDR1 as MDHEN and CDR2 as SYDVKM. CDR3 length: 11 amino acids. The CDR3 DNA is TGTGCCGGGGGGACAGTGTCTTACGCGGTCTTT. Its translation is CAGGTVSYAVF.

The rearrangement links TRBV27 to TRBJ2-7; tentative D call: TRBD2 (5 bases). The CDR3 spans 14 residues. Deletions cut 3 bases from V and 3 bases from J, with 12 bases between. Germline CDR1 reads MNHEY; CDR2 reads SMNVEV (reference sequence). As DNA, the CDR3 is TGTGCCAGCAGTTTTTATGGAGGTGACTACGAGCAGTACTTC. Residues: CASSFYGGDYEQYF.

This clonotype appeared a single time. The chain uses TRBV24-1 and TRBJ2-1; unclear D gene. Per germline, CDR1 KGHDR and CDR2 SFDVKD. The CDR3 runs 14 residues. V was shortened by 4 bases and J by 8 bases, with 14 bases between the two germline ends. The CDR3 nucleotides read TGTGCCACCAGTGACATGGGATCCTTTGATGAGCAGTTCTTC. Protein sequence: CATSDMGSFDEQFF.

J is TRBJ2-3 and V is TRBV7-2, with 7 positions matching TRBD2. CDR1 and CDR2 (germline): SGHTA, FQGNSA. V gave up 3 bases and J gave up 3 bases; unmatched junction bases: 6. CDR3 length: 15 residues. CDR3 loop: CASSLGRGGTDTQYF. CDR3 nucleotide sequence: TGTGCCAGCAGCTTGGGGAGGGGAGGAACAGATACGCAGTATTTT.

The chain joins TRBV7-9 to TRBJ2-5; D is unclear. V lost 5 bases and J 4 bases, leaving 8 bases between the germline ends. CDR3 length: 12 residues. Per germline, CDR1 SEHNR and CDR2 FQNEAQ (reference sequence). As DNA, the CDR3 is TGTGCCAGCAGCCCTCCCACAGAGACCCAGTACTTC. It encodes CASSPPTETQYF.